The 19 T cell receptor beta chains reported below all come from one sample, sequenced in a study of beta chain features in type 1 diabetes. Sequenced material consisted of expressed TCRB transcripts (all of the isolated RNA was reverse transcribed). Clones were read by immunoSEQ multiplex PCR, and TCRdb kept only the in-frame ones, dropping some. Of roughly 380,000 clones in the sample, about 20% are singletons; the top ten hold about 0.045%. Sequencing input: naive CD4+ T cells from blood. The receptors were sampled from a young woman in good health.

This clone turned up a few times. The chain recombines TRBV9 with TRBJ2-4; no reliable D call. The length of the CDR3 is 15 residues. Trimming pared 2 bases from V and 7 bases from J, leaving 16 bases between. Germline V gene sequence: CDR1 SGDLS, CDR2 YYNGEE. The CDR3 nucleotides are TGTGCCAGCAGCGTTCAGGCTAATGGGCTTAACATTCAGTACTTC. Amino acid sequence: CASSVQANGLNIQYF.

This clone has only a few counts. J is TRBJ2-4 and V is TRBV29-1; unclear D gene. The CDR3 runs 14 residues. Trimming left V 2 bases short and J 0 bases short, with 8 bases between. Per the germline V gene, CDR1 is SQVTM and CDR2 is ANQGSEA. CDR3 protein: CSVELPLAKNIQYF. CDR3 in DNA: TGCAGCGTTGAACTTCCCCTAGCCAAAAACATTCAGTACTTC.

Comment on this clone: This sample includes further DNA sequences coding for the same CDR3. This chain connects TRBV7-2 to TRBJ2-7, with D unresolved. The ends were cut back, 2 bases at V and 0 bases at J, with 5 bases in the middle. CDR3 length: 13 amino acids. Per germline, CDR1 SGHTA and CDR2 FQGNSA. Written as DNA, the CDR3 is TGTGCCAGCAGCTTATCAGGCTCCTACGAGCAGTACTTC. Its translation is CASSLSGSYEQYF.

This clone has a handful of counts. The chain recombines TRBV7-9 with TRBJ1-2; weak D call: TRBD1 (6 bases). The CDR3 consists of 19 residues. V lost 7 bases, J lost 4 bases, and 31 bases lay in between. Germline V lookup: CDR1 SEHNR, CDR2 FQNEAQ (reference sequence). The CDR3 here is CASTFLRTGLTGGSYGYTF. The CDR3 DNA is TGTGCCAGCACCTTTCTTCGGACGGGGTTGACAGGCGGGAGCTATGGCTACACCTTC.

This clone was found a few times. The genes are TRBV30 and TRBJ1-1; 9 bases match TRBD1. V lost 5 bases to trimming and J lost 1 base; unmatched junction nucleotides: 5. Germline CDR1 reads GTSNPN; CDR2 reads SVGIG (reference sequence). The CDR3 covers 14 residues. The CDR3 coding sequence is TGTGCCTGGGACAGGGGGGGACCGAACACTGAAGCTTTCTTT. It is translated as CAWDRGGPNTEAFF.

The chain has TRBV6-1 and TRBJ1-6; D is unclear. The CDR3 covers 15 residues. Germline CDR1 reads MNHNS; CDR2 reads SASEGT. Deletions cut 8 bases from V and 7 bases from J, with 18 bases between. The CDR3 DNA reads TGTGCCAGCGGACTCAGAGGCAGTATGAATTCACCCCTCCACTTT. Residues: CASGLRGSMNSPLHF.

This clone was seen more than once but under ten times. CDR3 loop: CASSLFSGLAFYEQYF. The CDR3 coding sequence is TGTGCCAGCAGCTTATTTTCGGGACTAGCCTTCTACGAGCAGTACTTC. J is TRBJ2-7 and V is TRBV7-9; 9 nucleotides align to TRBD2. This CDR3 has 16 residues. Trimming cost V 2 bases and J 3 bases; bases outside gene matches: 8. Looked up from germline, CDR1 is SEHNR and CDR2 is FQNEAQ (reference sequence).

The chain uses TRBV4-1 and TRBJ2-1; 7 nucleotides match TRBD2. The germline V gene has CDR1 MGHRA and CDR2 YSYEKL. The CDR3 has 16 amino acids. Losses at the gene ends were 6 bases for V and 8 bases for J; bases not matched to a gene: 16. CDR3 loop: CASRPERDPPIYEQFF. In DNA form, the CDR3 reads TGCGCCAGCAGACCGGAGCGGGACCCTCCAATTTATGAGCAGTTCTTC.

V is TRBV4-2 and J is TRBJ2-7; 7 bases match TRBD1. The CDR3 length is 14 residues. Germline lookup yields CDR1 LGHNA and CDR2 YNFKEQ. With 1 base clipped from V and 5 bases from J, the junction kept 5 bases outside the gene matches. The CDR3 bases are TGTGCCAGCAGCCAAGGACAGGGCGGCGACGAGCAGTACTTC. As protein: CASSQGQGGDEQYF.

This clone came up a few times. In DNA, the CDR3 is TGTGCCAGTAAGCGGGGAGGGGATGCGCAGTATTTT. This codes for CASKRGGDAQYF. The chain employs TRBV19 and TRBJ2-3; 7 bases agree with TRBD2. V shed 7 bases, J shed 10 bases, and the junction held 8 bases outside the gene matches. The CDR3 has 12 residues. The V gene's germline CDR1 is LNHDA and CDR2 SQIVND (reference sequence).

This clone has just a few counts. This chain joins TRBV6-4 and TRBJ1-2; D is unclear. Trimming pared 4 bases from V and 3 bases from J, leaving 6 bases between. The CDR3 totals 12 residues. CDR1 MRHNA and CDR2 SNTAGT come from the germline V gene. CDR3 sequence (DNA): TGTGCCAGCAGTGGAGATGACTATGGCTACACCTTC. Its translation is CASSGDDYGYTF.

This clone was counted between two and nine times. CDR3 amino acids: CAWSGGTARGEKLFF. For the CDR3, the DNA is TGTGCCTGGAGTGGGGGGACTGCCAGAGGGGAAAAACTGTTTTTT. The chain is built from TRBV30 and TRBJ1-4, with D possibly being TRBD1 (5 bases). CDR3 size: 15 residues. Germline V gives CDR1 GTSNPN, CDR2 SVGIG (reference sequence). The V and J ends lost 1 base and 8 bases respectively, with 17 bases between them.

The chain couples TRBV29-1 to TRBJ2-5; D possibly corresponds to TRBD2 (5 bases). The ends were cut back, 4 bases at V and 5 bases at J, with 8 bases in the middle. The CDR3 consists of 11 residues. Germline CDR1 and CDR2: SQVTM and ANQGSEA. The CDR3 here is CSVGGRETQYF. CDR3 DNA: TGCAGCGTTGGCGGGCGGGAGACCCAGTACTTC.

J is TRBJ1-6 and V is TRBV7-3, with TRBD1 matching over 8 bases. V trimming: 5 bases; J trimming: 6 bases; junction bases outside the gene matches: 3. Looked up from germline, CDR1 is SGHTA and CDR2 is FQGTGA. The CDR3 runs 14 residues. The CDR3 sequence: CASSLQGGNSPLHF. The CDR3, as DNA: TGTGCCAGCAGCCTACAGGGGGGTAATTCACCCCTCCACTTT.

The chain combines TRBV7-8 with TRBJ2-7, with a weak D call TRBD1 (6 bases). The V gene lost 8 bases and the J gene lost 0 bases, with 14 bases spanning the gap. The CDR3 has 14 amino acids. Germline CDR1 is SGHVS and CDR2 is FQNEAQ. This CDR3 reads CASSRQGISYEQYF. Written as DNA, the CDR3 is TGTGCCAGCTCGCGGCAGGGGATCTCCTACGAGCAGTACTTC.

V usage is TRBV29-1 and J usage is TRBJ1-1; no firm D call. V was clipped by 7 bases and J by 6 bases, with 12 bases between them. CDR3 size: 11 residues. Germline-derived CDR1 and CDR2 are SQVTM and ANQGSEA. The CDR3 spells CSGSKVAEAFF. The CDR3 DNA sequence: TGCAGCGGAAGCAAAGTAGCTGAAGCTTTCTTT.

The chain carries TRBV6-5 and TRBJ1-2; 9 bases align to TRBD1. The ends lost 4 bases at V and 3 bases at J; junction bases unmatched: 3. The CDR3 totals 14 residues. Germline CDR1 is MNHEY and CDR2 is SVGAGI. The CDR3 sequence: CASSSTGGHYGYTF. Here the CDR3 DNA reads TGTGCCAGCAGTTCAACAGGGGGCCACTATGGCTACACCTTC.

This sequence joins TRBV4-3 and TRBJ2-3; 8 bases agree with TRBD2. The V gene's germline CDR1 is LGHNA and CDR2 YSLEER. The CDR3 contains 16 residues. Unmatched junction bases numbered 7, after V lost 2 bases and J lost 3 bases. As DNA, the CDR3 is TGCGCCAGCAGCCAACTCACTAGCGGCCGTACAGATACGCAGTATTTT. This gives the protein CASSQLTSGRTDTQYF.

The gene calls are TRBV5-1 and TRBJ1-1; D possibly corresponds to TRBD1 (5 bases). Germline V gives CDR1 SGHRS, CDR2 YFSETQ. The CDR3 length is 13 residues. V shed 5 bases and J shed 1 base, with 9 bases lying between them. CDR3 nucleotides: TGCGCCAGCAGTAGGGGAGGGAACACTGAAGCTTTCTTT. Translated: CASSRGGNTEAFF.